A selection of T cell receptor beta chains follows, all from one sample in a study of T cells in Graves' hyperthyroidism and ophthalmopathy. TCRdb fed the multiplex PCR reads into MiXCR, producing one record per CDR3 protein. The sample includes hundreds of thousands of distinct CDR3 sequences, around 15% seen only once; the top ten take around 3.9%. Sequencing was done on a sample of blood. Receptors originate from a woman aged 30 to 39 with Graves' hyperthyroidism. Both conserved end residues are part of each CDR3. D genes are given only for firm matches. Only some rows state a clone size, as once, few, many or a class for expanded clones.

J: TRBJ1-6
D: -
V: TRBV5-1
size: few
CDR3: CASSAAPRGESPLHF
DNA: TGCGCCAGCAGCGCGGCCCCCAGGGGTGAATCACCCCTCCACTTT

J: TRBJ2-7
D: -
V: TRBV28
size: many
CDR3: CASSPSGKRPYEQYF
DNA: TGTGCCAGCAGTCCGTCGGGGAAAAGACCCTACGAGCAGTACTTC

J: TRBJ2-3
D: -
V: TRBV30
size: few
CDR3: CAWSVLTKTDTQYF
DNA: TGTGCCTGGAGTGTTTTGACTAAGACAGATACGCAGTATTTT

J: TRBJ2-7
D: -
V: TRBV3-1
size: many
CDR3: CASSRGGHPETYEQYF
DNA: TGTGCCAGCAGCCGAGGAGGACACCCCGAGACCTACGAGCAGTACTTC

J: TRBJ2-5
D: -
V: TRBV7-3
size: few
CDR3: CASSLTGDGQETQYF
DNA: TGTGCCAGCAGCTTAACCGGGGACGGCCAAGAGACCCAGTACTTC

J: TRBJ2-2
D: -
V: TRBV20-1
size: -
CDR3: CSARFPGRAGTGELFF
DNA: TGCAGTGCTAGATTTCCGGGGCGCGCGGGCACCGGGGAGCTGTTTTTT

J: TRBJ2-1
D: -
V: TRBV7-2
size: many
CDR3: CASSLSPSTYNEQFF
DNA: TGTGCCAGCAGCTTGTCCCCAAGTACCTACAATGAGCAGTTCTTC

J: TRBJ1-5
D: -
V: TRBV30
size: -
CDR3: CAWSVLDRSPIQAQHF
DNA: TGTGCCTGGAGTGTACTGGATCGAAGCCCCATCCAGGCCCAGCATTTT

J: TRBJ2-1
D: -
V: TRBV28
size: many
CDR3: CASSLSVRQFF
DNA: TGTGCCAGCAGTTTATCCGTGCGCCAGTTCTTC

J: TRBJ1-2
D: -
V: TRBV20-1
size: few
CDR3: CSAYTGARGSNYGYTF
DNA: TGCAGTGCTTATACCGGGGCAAGGGGTTCTAACTATGGCTACACCTTC

J: TRBJ1-5
D: -
V: TRBV20-1
size: few
CDR3: CSANPKPNQPQHF
DNA: TGCAGTGCCAACCCCAAACCTAATCAGCCCCAGCATTTT

J: TRBJ1-2
D: -
V: TRBV28
size: many
CDR3: CASSPRRGTGYTF
DNA: TGTGCCAGCAGTCCAAGGAGGGGTACGGGCTACACCTTC

J: TRBJ1-1
D: -
V: TRBV7-8
size: many
CDR3: CASSLHWETEAFF
DNA: TGTGCCAGCAGCTTACACTGGGAGACTGAAGCTTTCTTT

J: TRBJ2-7
D: TRBD2
V: TRBV7-2
size: many
CDR3: CASSLYTGGTDEQYF
DNA: TGTGCCAGCAGCTTATACACCGGGGGGACGGACGAGCAGTACTTC

J: TRBJ2-3
D: -
V: TRBV5-1
size: many
CDR3: CASSSSVGRTDTQYF
DNA: TGCGCCAGCAGCTCGTCGGTGGGCCGCACAGATACGCAGTATTTT

J: TRBJ2-6
D: TRBD1
V: TRBV7-2
size: -
CDR3: CASGPGQGSAGANVLTF
DNA: TGTGCCAGCGGACCGGGACAGGGGAGCGCTGGGGCCAACGTCCTGACTTTC

J: TRBJ1-1
D: TRBD1
V: TRBV5-1
size: many
CDR3: CASSGQGAITEAFF
DNA: TGCGCCAGCAGCGGCCAGGGGGCGATCACTGAAGCTTTCTTT

J: TRBJ2-5
D: TRBD1
V: TRBV24-1
size: few
CDR3: CATSEGAGETQYF
DNA: TGTGCCACCAGCGAGGGGGCTGGGGAGACCCAGTACTTC

J: TRBJ2-1
D: TRBD2
V: TRBV6-2/TRBV6-3
size: many
CDR3: CASSYSPSGSGDEQFF
DNA: TGTGCCAGCAGTTACTCGCCCAGCGGGAGCGGGGATGAGCAGTTCTTC

J: TRBJ2-7
D: TRBD2
V: TRBV20-1
size: few
CDR3: CSAFSGRLLCEQYF
DNA: TGCAGTGCTTTTAGCGGGAGGCTCCTCTGCGAGCAGTACTTC

J: TRBJ2-7
D: TRBD2
V: TRBV20-1
size: -
CDR3: CSAGLAGGYEQYF
DNA: TGCAGTGCTGGACTAGCGGGAGGGTACGAGCAGTACTTC

J: TRBJ1-1
D: -
V: TRBV6-2/TRBV6-3
size: many
CDR3: CASSYYRYEAFF
DNA: TGTGCCAGCAGTTACTACAGATATGAAGCTTTCTTT

J: TRBJ2-1
D: TRBD2
V: TRBV6-1
size: many
CDR3: CASSGQSGGSFNEQFF
DNA: TGTGCCAGCAGTGGACAAAGCGGGGGGTCTTTCAATGAGCAGTTCTTC